The source of this TCR beta chain is a study of blood T cell repertoires in COVID-19. Whole-study context: From T cells, B-cell-depleted T cells, or PBMCs came the material, which was cDNA or gDNA.

Profiled with immunoSEQ multiplex PCR; TCRdb holds only in-frame clones, not every one. In the table there are around 200,000 clones, 86% of which are singletons. Trimming cost V 5 bases and J 6 bases, with 11 bases left between them. There are 11 residues in the CDR3. Germline V CDR1 and CDR2: DFQATT, SNEGSKA (reference sequence). Material for sequencing was peripheral blood. The rearrangement links TRBV20-1 to TRBJ2-7, with D maybe TRBD2 (6 bases). This sequence was found in an older man with active or convalescent COVID-19. Written as DNA, the CDR3 is TGCAGTGCTGGGGGGATGGCCGAGCAGTACTTC. Translation: CSAGGMAEQYF.